This T cell receptor (beta chain) was captured by sequencing in a study of shared clonotypes between healthy human individuals. V was pared by 3 bases and J by 7 bases, with 2 bases of the junction left unmatched. Germline values: CDR1 LGHNA, CDR2 YSLEER. CDR3 length: 13 residues. Sequencing was performed with immunoSEQ multiplex PCR; in TCRdb, only in-frame clones are kept and a portion is missing. This repertoire shows about 1,500,000 clones, approximately 96% found once; its top ten account for 0.95% to 1.5%. The table lists this clone with a few counts. Its antigen remains unidentified. Study outcomes and limitations: Genetic and exposure-history diversity was limited by the few donors.

J is TRBJ1-5 and V is TRBV4-3; 8 nucleotides align to TRBD1. This TCR came from a man aged 25-45 years in good health. Specimen: naive CD4+ T cells sorted from blood. The subset denotes: CD45RA+ positively selected. CDR3 nucleotides: TGCGCCAGCAGCCAGGGACAGGAGCAGCCCCAGCATTTT. Residues: CASSQGQEQPQHF.